This T cell receptor beta chain was sequenced for a study of spatial heterogeneity in lung cancer. Study at large: Alpha-chain sequences were detected in numbers that were consistently lower than beta-chain sequences. Study-level results: Follow-up blood showed ubiquitous expanded tumor TCRs less than blood at resection did.

TCRdb re-called the 5' RACE reads with MiXCR, one entry per CDR3 protein. The table includes some 41,000 distinct CDR3 sequences, 6.8% detected once. Germline V gives CDR1 SGHRS, CDR2 YFSETQ. V lost 4 bases, J lost 4 bases, and 7 bases lay in between. The length of the CDR3 is 12 residues. Only a few counts were recorded for this clonotype. As yet, its antigen is unknown. The time point: sample taken at primary tumor resection. Whole RNA was taken from tumor, nontumor lung or frozen PBMC; it was then sequenced unsorted. This specimen was PBMCs, taken at surgery. This clonotype was sampled from a female donor with early-stage non-small cell lung cancer. The V gene is TRBV5-1, the J gene TRBJ2-3; D remains ambiguous. The CDR3 spells CASSPVSDTQYF. CDR3 DNA: TGCGCCAGCAGCCCGGTGTCAGATACGCAGTATTTT.